Only a few counts were recorded for the clone carrying this T cell receptor beta chain. Its antigen is unidentified. Germline trimming cut 0 bases from V and 8 bases from J; bases unmatched to any gene: 9. CDR1 and CDR2 from the germline V gene are SGHKS and YYEKEE (reference sequence). This CDR3 region has 16 residues. This sample was taken from a study of T cell repertoires in cytomegalovirus infection. Study details: Public signatures in TCR beta pointed to CMV infection and matching HLA type. Study-wide points: Carriers of CMV and the relevant HLA type were discriminated by public TCR beta frequency. Predominance within the ex vivo response was attributable to HLA-C-restricted CMV-specific TCR beta clonotypes.

MiXCR, applied by TCRdb to the reads, yields one record per CDR3 protein. The sample carries around 280,000 distinct CDR3 sequences, roughly 15% recorded once. The TCR comes from a human donor in good health (CMV status not recorded). Some clones in this sample may be carry-over from other donors' samples. V is TRBV5-5 and J is TRBJ1-4, with 8 positions matching TRBD1. The sequencing sample was made of PBMCs. The DNA of the CDR3 is TGTGCCAGCAGCTTGGGGACAGGGTTGGTCGGGGAAAAACTGTTTTTT. It yields the protein CASSLGTGLVGEKLFF.